This record looks at one TCR beta chain sequence and its context. Participants were aged roughly 18 to 89 years from around 26 US areas. Participants were placed into cohorts based on the clinical history they reported. The sample originates from a study of blood T cell repertoires in COVID-19. As for the study in general: Researchers got acute and convalescent COVID-19 samples from the United States, Italy and Spain. PBMCs, B-cell-depleted T cells, or T cells were the source of the cDNA or gDNA that made up the material.

TCRdb's table, derived via immunoSEQ multiplex PCR, lists solely in-frame clones and lacks some. The sample carries about 200,000 clones, roughly 86% recorded once. Germline CDR1 LNHNV, CDR2 YYDKDF (reference sequence). This CDR3 comprises 16 residues. After removal of 6 bases from V and 0 bases from J, the junction contained 10 bases not matched to a gene. Sequencing was carried out using PBMCs or T cells enriched from blood (not recorded which). The receptor's source is a woman between 40 and 50 years old in a cohort exposed to, infected with or recovered from COVID-19 (not recorded which). The V and J genes are TRBV15 and TRBJ1-2; 7 nucleotides line up with TRBD1. The DNA of the CDR3 is TGTGCCACCAGTCCAGGGGGTGCCCGCCCTAACTATGGCTACACCTTC. The encoded protein is CATSPGGARPNYGYTF.